These T cell receptor beta chains were read from a single sample in a study of early stage breast cancer tumors. TCRdb's table, derived via immunoSEQ multiplex PCR, lists solely in-frame clones and lacks some. Of about 51,000 clones in the sample, 78% were seen once. The sequencing sample was made of blood. The receptors originated from a person between 35 and 49 years old with breast cancer. Each CDR3 is given with its conserved first and last residue. The order of the fields is D gene, V gene, J gene, clone size, CDR3 protein, CDR3 DNA. D genes are given only for firm matches. Not every row has a clone size; where given, it reads once, few, many or a size class.

D: TRBD1
V: TRBV5-1
J: TRBJ1-5
size: few
CDR3: CASSLGTDQPQHF
DNA: TGCGCCAGCAGCCTGGGGACAGATCAGCCCCAGCATTTT

D: NA
V: TRBV11-2
J: TRBJ1-1
size: NA
CDR3: CASSTDRIEAFF
DNA: TGTGCCAGCAGCACCGACAGGATTGAAGCTTTCTTT

D: NA
V: TRBV4-2
J: TRBJ1-5
size: NA
CDR3: CASSQYRSNRGDQPQHF
DNA: TGTGCCAGCAGCCAGTACAGGTCCAACCGGGGCGATCAGCCCCAGCATTTT

D: TRBD1
V: TRBV10-3
J: TRBJ1-4
size: NA
CDR3: CAISENRGLGEKLFF
DNA: TGTGCCATCAGTGAAAACAGGGGGCTGGGTGAAAAACTGTTTTTT

D: TRBD1
V: TRBV4-1
J: TRBJ2-7
size: NA
CDR3: CASSQFRDRGSYEQYF
DNA: TGCGCCAGCAGCCAGTTCCGGGACAGGGGCTCCTACGAGCAGTACTTC

D: TRBD2
V: TRBV4-2
J: TRBJ2-1
size: NA
CDR3: CASSQDLAGAHNEQFF
DNA: TGTGCCAGCAGCCAAGATTTAGCGGGAGCCCACAATGAGCAGTTCTTC

D: NA
V: TRBV20-1
J: TRBJ2-4
size: few
CDR3: CSAREGNIQYF
DNA: TGCAGTGCTAGAGAGGGCAACATTCAGTACTTC

D: TRBD1
V: TRBV7-8
J: TRBJ1-5
size: NA
CDR3: CASSSGTGADSNQPQHF
DNA: TGTGCCAGCAGCTCCGGGACAGGTGCGGATAGCAATCAGCCCCAGCATTTT

D: TRBD2
V: TRBV30
J: TRBJ2-7
size: NA
CDR3: CAWSVRGRGLAGVRAYEQYF
DNA: TGTGCCTGGAGTGTACGGGGGCGGGGACTAGCGGGAGTAAGGGCCTACGAGCAGTACTTC

D: TRBD2
V: TRBV28
J: TRBJ2-3
size: NA
CDR3: CASSPSGLAGVATDTQYF
DNA: TGTGCCAGCAGTCCCTCGGGACTAGCGGGAGTGGCGACAGATACGCAGTATTTT

D: NA
V: TRBV18
J: TRBJ2-2
size: few
CDR3: CASSLRSANTGELFF
DNA: TGTGCCAGCTCACTACGGTCCGCGAACACCGGGGAGCTGTTTTTT

D: TRBD1
V: TRBV10-1
J: TRBJ2-1
size: few
CDR3: CASSGPGQGVYEQFF
DNA: TGCGCCAGCAGTGGGCCGGGACAGGGCGTCTATGAGCAGTTCTTC

D: TRBD1
V: TRBV7-8
J: TRBJ2-1
size: NA
CDR3: CASSLDPGQGNYNEQFF
DNA: TGTGCCAGCAGTCTAGACCCGGGACAGGGTAACTACAATGAGCAGTTCTTC

D: TRBD2
V: TRBV11-2
J: TRBJ2-1
size: NA
CDR3: CASSLDPGSGSNEQFF
DNA: TGTGCCAGCAGCTTAGATCCGGGTAGCGGGAGCAATGAGCAGTTCTTC

D: NA
V: TRBV7-2
J: TRBJ2-2
size: NA
CDR3: CASSAARANTGELFF
DNA: TGTGCCAGCAGCGCTGCGCGGGCGAACACCGGGGAGCTGTTTTTT

D: TRBD1
V: TRBV7-2
J: TRBJ2-5
size: NA
CDR3: CASSPAGSRGPWETQYF
DNA: TGTGCCAGCAGCCCCGCCGGTAGCAGGGGGCCCTGGGAGACCCAGTACTTC

D: NA
V: TRBV13
J: TRBJ1-5
size: NA
CDR3: CASLGNGLHFNQPQHF
DNA: TGTGCCAGCTTGGGAAATGGGTTACACTTCAATCAGCCCCAGCATTTT

D: NA
V: TRBV2
J: TRBJ2-5
size: NA
CDR3: CASSWSSRETQYF
DNA: TGTGCCAGCAGTTGGAGTAGCAGAGAGACCCAGTACTTC

D: TRBD1
V: TRBV19
J: TRBJ2-4
size: NA
CDR3: CASSRGQGRNIQYF
DNA: TGTGCCAGTAGTCGGGGACAGGGGAGAAACATTCAGTACTTC

D: TRBD1
V: TRBV5-8
J: TRBJ2-3
size: NA
CDR3: CASSTPPPGQGWDTQYF
DNA: TGTGCCAGCAGCACTCCGCCACCCGGACAGGGCTGGGATACGCAGTATTTT

D: TRBD2
V: TRBV29-1
J: TRBJ2-5
size: NA
CDR3: CSVEEESGRYETQYF
DNA: TGCAGCGTTGAAGAGGAGAGCGGGAGGTACGAGACCCAGTACTTC

D: TRBD2
V: TRBV29-1
J: TRBJ2-1
size: NA
CDR3: CSVDPSGNYNEQFF
DNA: TGCAGCGTTGACCCTAGCGGCAACTACAATGAGCAGTTCTTC

D: NA
V: TRBV10-3
J: TRBJ1-2
size: once
CDR3: CAISESGPYTF
DNA: TGTGCCATCAGTGAGTCAGGGCCCTACACCTTC

D: TRBD2
V: TRBV14
J: TRBJ2-1
size: NA
CDR3: CASTGSGSAGSYNEQFF
DNA: TGTGCCAGCACGGGTAGCGGGAGCGCGGGGTCCTACAATGAGCAGTTCTTC

D: TRBD1
V: TRBV18
J: TRBJ2-7
size: once
CDR3: CASSPRAGGDDEQYF
DNA: TGTGCCAGCTCACCAAGGGCAGGGGGAGACGACGAGCAGTACTTC

D: NA
V: TRBV6-6
J: TRBJ2-7
size: NA
CDR3: CASSYVGGNYEQYF
DNA: TGTGCCAGCAGTTACGTCGGTGGGAACTACGAGCAGTACTTC

D: NA
V: TRBV11-3
J: TRBJ1-1
size: NA
CDR3: CASSLDPENTEAFF
DNA: TGTGCCAGCAGCTTAGACCCAGAGAACACTGAAGCTTTCTTT

D: NA
V: TRBV19
J: TRBJ1-2
size: few
CDR3: CASSSSGPNYGYTF
DNA: TGTGCCAGTAGTAGCTCCGGACCGAACTATGGCTACACCTTC

D: NA
V: TRBV7-9
J: TRBJ2-1
size: NA
CDR3: CASSLQLNEQFF
DNA: TGTGCCAGCAGCTTACAGTTGAATGAGCAGTTCTTC

D: NA
V: TRBV4-1
J: TRBJ1-4
size: NA
CDR3: CASSQGSQVGEKLFF
DNA: TGCGCCAGCAGCCAAGGGTCACAGGTCGGGGAAAAACTGTTTTTT

D: NA
V: TRBV19
J: TRBJ2-1
size: NA
CDR3: CASSIQAGSSYNEQFF
DNA: TGTGCCAGTAGTATTCAAGCGGGCAGCTCCTACAATGAGCAGTTCTTC

D: TRBD2
V: TRBV19
J: TRBJ2-1
size: NA
CDR3: CASREGGRAVNNEQFF
DNA: TGTGCCAGTAGGGAAGGCGGGAGGGCGGTCAACAATGAGCAGTTCTTC

D: TRBD2
V: TRBV5-1
J: TRBJ2-1
size: NA
CDR3: CASSLQTGTSGSNEQFF
DNA: TGCGCCAGCAGCTTACAAACCGGGACTAGCGGGTCCAATGAGCAGTTCTTC

D: TRBD1
V: TRBV14
J: TRBJ1-1
size: NA
CDR3: CASSQETGGLNTEAFF
DNA: TGTGCCAGCAGCCAAGAGACAGGGGGATTGAACACTGAAGCTTTCTTT

D: NA
V: TRBV6-6
J: TRBJ1-1
size: NA
CDR3: CASRRANTEAFF
DNA: TGTGCCAGCAGACGGGCGAACACTGAAGCTTTCTTT

D: TRBD1
V: TRBV18
J: TRBJ2-1
size: NA
CDR3: CASSPLQGLNEQFF
DNA: TGTGCCAGCTCACCATTACAGGGGCTAAATGAGCAGTTCTTC